This TCR beta chain stems from a study of shared clonotypes between healthy human individuals. Study results and limitations: Only blood underwent sampling, and tissue repertoires likely differ. Clonotype sharing among donors was expected to depend on sequencing depth.

Some 30,000 T cell genomes (approximately 300 ng DNA) went into each PBMC replicate. Study processing details: Without quality scores, immunoSEQ junctional reads could not be filtered like full-length reads. Repertoires were generated with immunoSEQ multiplex PCR, while TCRdb's copy carries only in-frame clones and drops some. Clone size and V and J calls were adopted from that table, with D and trimming inferred from the DNA. The sample lists about half a million clones; around 85% were seen once. This clone has only one observation. Its antigen is not known. Per germline, CDR1 SGHDT and CDR2 YYEEEE. This CDR3 contains 14 residues. The V end was cut by 4 bases, the J end by 2 bases, with 10 bases between.

The V and J genes are TRBV5-6 and TRBJ1-3; D remains ambiguous. Sequencing input: PBMCs. The TCR sequence derives from a woman aged 40 to 50 in good health. Some clones in this sample may be carry-over from other donors' samples. Here the CDR3 reads CASSVDAAGNTIYF. The CDR3 coding sequence is TGTGCCAGCAGCGTTGATGCGGCTGGAAACACCATATATTTT.